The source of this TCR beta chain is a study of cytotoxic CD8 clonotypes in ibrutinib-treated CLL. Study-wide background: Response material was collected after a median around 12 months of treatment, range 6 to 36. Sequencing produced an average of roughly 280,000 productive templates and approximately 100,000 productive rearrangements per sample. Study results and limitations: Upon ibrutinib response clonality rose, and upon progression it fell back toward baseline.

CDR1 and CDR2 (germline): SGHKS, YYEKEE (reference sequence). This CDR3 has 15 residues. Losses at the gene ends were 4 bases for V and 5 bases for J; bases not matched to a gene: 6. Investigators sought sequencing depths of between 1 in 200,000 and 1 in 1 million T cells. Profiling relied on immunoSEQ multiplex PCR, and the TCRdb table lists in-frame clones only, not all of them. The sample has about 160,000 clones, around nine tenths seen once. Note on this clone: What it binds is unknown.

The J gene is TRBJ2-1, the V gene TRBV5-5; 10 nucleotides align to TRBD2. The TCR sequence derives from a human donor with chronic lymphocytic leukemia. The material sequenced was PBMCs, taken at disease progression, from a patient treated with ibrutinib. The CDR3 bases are TGTGCCAGCAGCCCAACTAGCGGGACGAACAATGAGCAGTTCTTC. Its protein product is CASSPTSGTNNEQFF.